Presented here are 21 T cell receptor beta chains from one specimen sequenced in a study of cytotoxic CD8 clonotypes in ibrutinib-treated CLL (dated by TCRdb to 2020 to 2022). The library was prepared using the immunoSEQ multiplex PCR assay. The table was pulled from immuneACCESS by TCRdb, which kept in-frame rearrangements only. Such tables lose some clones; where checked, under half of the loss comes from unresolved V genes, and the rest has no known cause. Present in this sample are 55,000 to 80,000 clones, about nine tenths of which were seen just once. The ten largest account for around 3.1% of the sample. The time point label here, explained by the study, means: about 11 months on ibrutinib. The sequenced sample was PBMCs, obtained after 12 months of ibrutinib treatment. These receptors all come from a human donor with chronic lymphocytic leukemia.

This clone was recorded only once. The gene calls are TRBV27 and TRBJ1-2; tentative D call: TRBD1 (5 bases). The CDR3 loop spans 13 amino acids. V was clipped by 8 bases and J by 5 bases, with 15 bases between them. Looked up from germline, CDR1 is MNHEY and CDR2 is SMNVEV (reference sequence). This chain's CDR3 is CASAQGKPYGYTF. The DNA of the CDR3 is TGTGCCAGCGCCCAGGGCAAGCCTTATGGCTACACCTTC.

In nucleotides, the CDR3 is TGTGCCACCCAAGGGGTGGTCGGCTACGAGCAGTACTTC. It codes for CATQGVVGYEQYF. V is TRBV19 and J is TRBJ2-7, with a tentative D call TRBD1 (5 bases). This CDR3 comprises 13 residues. In germline, CDR1 is LNHDA, CDR2 SQIVND (reference sequence). V lost 10 bases and J lost 3, with 16 bases in between.

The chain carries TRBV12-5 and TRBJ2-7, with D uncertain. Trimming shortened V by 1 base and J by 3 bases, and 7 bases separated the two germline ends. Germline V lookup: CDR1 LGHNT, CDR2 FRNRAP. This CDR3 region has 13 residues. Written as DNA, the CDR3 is TGTGCTAGTGGTTTGGACACCTTCTACGAGCAGTACTTC. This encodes CASGLDTFYEQYF.

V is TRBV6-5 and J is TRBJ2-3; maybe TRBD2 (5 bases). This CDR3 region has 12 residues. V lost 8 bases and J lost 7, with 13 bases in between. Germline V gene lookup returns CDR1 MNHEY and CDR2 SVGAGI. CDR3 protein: CASPGVSNTQYF. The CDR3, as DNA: TGTGCCAGCCCCGGGGTAAGTAATACGCAGTATTTT.

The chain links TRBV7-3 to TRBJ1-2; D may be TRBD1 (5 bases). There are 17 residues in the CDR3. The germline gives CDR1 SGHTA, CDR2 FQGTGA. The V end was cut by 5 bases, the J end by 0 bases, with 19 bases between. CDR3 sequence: CASSPFGPQGSNYGYTF. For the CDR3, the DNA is TGTGCCAGCAGCCCCTTCGGCCCGCAGGGATCTAACTATGGCTACACCTTC.

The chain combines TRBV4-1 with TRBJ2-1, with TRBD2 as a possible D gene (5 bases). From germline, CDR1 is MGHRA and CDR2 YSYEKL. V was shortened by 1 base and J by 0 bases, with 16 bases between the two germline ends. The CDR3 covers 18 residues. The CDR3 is CASSQGPTGIRSYNEQFF. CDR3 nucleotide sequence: TGCGCCAGCAGCCAAGGCCCTACCGGGATACGCTCCTACAATGAGCAGTTCTTC.

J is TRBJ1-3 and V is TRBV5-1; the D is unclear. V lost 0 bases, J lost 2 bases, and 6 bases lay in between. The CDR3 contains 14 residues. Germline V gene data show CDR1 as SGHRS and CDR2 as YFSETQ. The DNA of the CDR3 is TGCGCCAGCAGCTTGGATCAGCCTGGAAACACCATATATTTT. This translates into CASSLDQPGNTIYF.

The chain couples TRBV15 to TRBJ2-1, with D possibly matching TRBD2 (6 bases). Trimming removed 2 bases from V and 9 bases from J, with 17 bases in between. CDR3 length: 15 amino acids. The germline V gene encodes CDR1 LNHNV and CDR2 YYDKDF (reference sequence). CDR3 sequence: CATSRPGTGSSEQFF. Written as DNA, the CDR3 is TGTGCCACCAGCAGACCCGGGACTGGGAGTAGTGAGCAGTTCTTC. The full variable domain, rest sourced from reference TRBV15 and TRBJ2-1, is DAMVIQNPRYQVTQFGKPVTLSCSQTLNHNVMYWYQQKSSQAPKLLFHYYDKDFNNEADTPDNFQSRRPNTSFCFLDIRSPGLGDTAMYLCATSRPGTGSSEQFFGPGTRLTVL.

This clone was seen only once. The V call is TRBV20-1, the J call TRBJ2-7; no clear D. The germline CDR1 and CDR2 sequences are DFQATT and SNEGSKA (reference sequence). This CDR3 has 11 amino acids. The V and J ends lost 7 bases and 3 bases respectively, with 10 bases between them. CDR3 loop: CSVVLDYEQYF. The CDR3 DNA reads TGCAGTGTTGTACTTGACTACGAGCAGTACTTC.

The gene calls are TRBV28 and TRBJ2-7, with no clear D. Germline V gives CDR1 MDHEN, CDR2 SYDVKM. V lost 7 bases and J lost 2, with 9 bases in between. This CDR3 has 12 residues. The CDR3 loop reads CASTDTTYEQYF. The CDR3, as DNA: TGTGCCAGCACCGACACCACCTACGAGCAGTACTTC. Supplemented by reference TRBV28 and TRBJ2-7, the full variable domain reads DVKVTQSSRYLVKRTGEKVFLECVQDMDHENMFWYRQDPGLGLRLIYFSYDVKMKEKGDIPEGYSVSREKKERFSLILESASTNQTSMYLCASTDTTYEQYFGPGTRLTVT.

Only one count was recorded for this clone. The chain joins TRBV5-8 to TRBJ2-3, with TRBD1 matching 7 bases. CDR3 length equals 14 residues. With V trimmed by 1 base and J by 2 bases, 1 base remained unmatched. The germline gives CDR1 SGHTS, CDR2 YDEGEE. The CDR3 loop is CASSLTGVTDTQYF. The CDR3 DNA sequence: TGTGCCAGCAGCTTGACAGGGGTCACAGATACGCAGTATTTT.

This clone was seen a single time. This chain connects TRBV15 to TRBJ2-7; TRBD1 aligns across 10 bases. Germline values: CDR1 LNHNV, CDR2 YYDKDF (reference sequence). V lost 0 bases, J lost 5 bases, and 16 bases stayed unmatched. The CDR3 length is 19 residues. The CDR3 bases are TGTGCCACCAGCAGAGAGAAGACAGGGGGCTTCTCGGTTCGGCACGAGCAGTACTTC. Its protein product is CATSREKTGGFSVRHEQYF.

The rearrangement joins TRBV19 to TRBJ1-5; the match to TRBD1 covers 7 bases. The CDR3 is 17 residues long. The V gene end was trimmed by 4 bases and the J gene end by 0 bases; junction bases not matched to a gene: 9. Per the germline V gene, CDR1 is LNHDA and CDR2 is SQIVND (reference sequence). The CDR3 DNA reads TGTGCCAGTAGTACCCAAGCCTACAGGGGTAGCAATCAGCCCCAGCATTTT. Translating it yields CASSTQAYRGSNQPQHF.

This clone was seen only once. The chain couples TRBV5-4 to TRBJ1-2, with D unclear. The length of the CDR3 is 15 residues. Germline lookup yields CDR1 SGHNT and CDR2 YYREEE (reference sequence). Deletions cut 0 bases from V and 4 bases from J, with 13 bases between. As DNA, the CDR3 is TGTGCCAGCAGCTTGGCAGAACAGCTTCGCTATGGCTACACCTTC. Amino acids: CASSLAEQLRYGYTF.

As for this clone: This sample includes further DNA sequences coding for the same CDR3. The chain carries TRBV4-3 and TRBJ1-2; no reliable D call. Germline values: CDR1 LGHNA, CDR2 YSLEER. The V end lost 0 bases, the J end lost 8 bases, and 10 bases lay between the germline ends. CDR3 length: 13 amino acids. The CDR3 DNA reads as TGCGCCAGCAGCCAAGATTCCGGCAGGGGCTACACCTTC. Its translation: CASSQDSGRGYTF.

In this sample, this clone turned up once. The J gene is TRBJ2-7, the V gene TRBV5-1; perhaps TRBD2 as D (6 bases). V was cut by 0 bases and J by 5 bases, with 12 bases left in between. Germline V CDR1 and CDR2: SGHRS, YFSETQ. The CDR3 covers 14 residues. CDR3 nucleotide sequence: TGCGCCAGCAGCTTGGCCGGAGGGAGCAACGAGCAGTACTTC. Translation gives CASSLAGGSNEQYF. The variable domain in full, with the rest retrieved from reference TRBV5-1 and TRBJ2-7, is KAGVTQTPRYLIKTRGQQVTLSCSPISGHRSVSWYQQTPGQGLQFLFEYFSETQRNKGNFPGRFSGRQFSNSRSEMNVSTLELGDSALYLCASSLAGGSNEQYFGPGTRLTVT.

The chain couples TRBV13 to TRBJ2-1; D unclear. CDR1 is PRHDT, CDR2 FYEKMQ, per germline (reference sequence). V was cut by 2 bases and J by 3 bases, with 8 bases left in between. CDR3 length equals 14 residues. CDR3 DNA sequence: TGTGCCAGCAGCTTAAGTGGAGTCTACAATGAGCAGTTCTTC. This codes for CASSLSGVYNEQFF.

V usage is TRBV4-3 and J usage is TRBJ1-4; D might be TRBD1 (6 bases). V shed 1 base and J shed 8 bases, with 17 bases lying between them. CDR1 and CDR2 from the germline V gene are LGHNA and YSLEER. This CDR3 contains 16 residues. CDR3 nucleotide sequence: TGCGCCAGCAGCCAAGGGTTGGGGGCAGGGGAGGAAAAACTGTTTTTT. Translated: CASSQGLGAGEEKLFF.

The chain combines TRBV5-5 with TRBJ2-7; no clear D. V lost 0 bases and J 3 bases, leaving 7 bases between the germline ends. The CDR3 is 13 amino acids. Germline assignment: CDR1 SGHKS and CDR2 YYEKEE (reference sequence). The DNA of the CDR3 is TGTGCCAGCAGCTTGGCTATACTCTACGAGCAGTACTTC. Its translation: CASSLAILYEQYF.

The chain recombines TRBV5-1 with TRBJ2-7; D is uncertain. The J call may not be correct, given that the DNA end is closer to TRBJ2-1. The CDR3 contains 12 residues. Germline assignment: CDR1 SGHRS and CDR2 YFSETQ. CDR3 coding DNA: TGCGCCAGCAGCCCAGTTTACAATGAGCAGTTCTTC. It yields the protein CASSPVYNEQFF.

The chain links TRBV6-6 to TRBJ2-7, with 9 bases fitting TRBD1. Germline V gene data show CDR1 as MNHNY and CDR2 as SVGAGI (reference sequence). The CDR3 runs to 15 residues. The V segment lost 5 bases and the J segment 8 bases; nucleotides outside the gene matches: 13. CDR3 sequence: CASSRTGQGQSQQYF. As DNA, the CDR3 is TGTGCCAGCAGTCGGACGGGACAGGGTCAAAGTCAGCAGTACTTC.